The next 23 T cell receptor beta chains were all read from a single sample in a study of metastatic and nonmetastatic thyroid tumors (dated by TCRdb to between 2020 and 2021). Libraries came from PCR. The sequencer was an Illumina HiSeq 4000. Starting from the raw public reads, TCRdb applied fastp trimming at Q25, assembled clones with MiXCR and retained in-frame beta chains. The sample includes over 20,000 clones, with less than 35% observed a single time. In total, the top ten clones hold roughly an eighth of the sample. Before undergoing thyroid surgery, none of the patients had been given any kind of treatment. The source material was blood. The origin of the receptors is a female donor with papillary thyroid cancer or a benign thyroid nodule (not recorded which). Some clones in this sample may be carry-over from other donors' samples.

CDR3 in amino acids: CAWSVVAGRGHSSPLHF. CDR3 sequence (DNA): TGTGCCTGGAGTGTAGTTGCAGGTCGGGGGCATAGTTCACCCCTCCACTTT. The chain joins TRBV30 to TRBJ1-6, with a tentative D call TRBD1 (6 bases). The germline CDR1 and CDR2 sequences are GTSNPN and SVGIG (reference sequence). CDR3 length: 17 residues. Trimming removed 0 bases from V and 9 bases from J, with 21 bases in between.

The sample holds a few counts of this clone. The V and J genes are TRBV7-9 and TRBJ2-7; D may be TRBD2 (6 bases). Trimming removed 5 bases from V and 7 bases from J, with 9 bases in between. Germline V gene lookup returns CDR1 SEHNR and CDR2 FQNEAQ (reference sequence). CDR3 length equals 11 residues. The CDR3 DNA reads as TGTGCCAGCAGCGTGGCGGGGGAGCAGTACTTC. Translated, it gives CASSVAGEQYF.

The rearrangement joins TRBV18 to TRBJ2-2, with D tentatively TRBD1 or TRBD2 (5 bases each). The germline V gene encodes CDR1 KGHSH and CDR2 LQKENI. Trimming left V 3 bases short and J 9 bases short, with 17 bases between. The length of the CDR3 is 15 residues. This CDR3 is CASSPALGEIRELFF. For the CDR3, the DNA is TGTGCCAGCTCACCGGCACTAGGGGAGATCAGGGAGCTGTTTTTT.

This clone ranks as medium-sized. The chain combines TRBV6-2 or TRBV6-3 with TRBJ1-1; the D gene is possibly TRBD1 (5 bases). CDR1 is MNHEY, CDR2 SVGEGT, per germline. This CDR3 is built from 15 residues. V was shortened by 2 bases and J by 7 bases, with 17 bases between the two germline ends. The CDR3 DNA reads TGTGCCAGCAGTTACACAGAGGCTTGGGGGATTGAAGCTTTCTTT. Its translation is CASSYTEAWGIEAFF.

Notes on this clone: Since a much larger clone is just one base distant, this may be a read error. The V gene is TRBV6-2 or TRBV6-3, the J gene TRBJ2-6; D unresolved. CDR3 length equals 14 residues. Trimming removed 5 bases at V and 0 bases at J, with 5 bases between. The germline CDR1 and CDR2 sequences are MNHEY and SVGEGT. Written as DNA, the CDR3 is TGTGCCAGCAGTGACGACTCTGGGGCCAACGTCCTGACTTTC. Its protein product is CASSDDSGANVLTF.

The chain uses TRBV20-1 and TRBJ2-7; 7 nucleotides agree with TRBD1. The length of the CDR3 is 12 residues. The germline V gene has CDR1 DFQATT and CDR2 SNEGSKA (reference sequence). In nucleotides, the CDR3 is TGCAGCTTGGACAGGACTGACTACGAGCAGTACTTC. Translating gives CSLDRTDYEQYF.

This chain uses TRBV27 with TRBJ2-7; possibly TRBD2 for D (5 bases). CDR1 is MNHEY, CDR2 SMNVEV, per germline (reference sequence). V was cut by 7 bases and J by 6 bases, with 16 bases left in between. The CDR3 runs to 13 residues. This CDR3 is CASTAGTTREQYF. DNA for the CDR3: TGTGCCAGCACTGCGGGTACAACTCGCGAGCAGTACTTC.

The V gene is TRBV11-1, the J gene TRBJ2-1; 11 positions match TRBD2. The V gene end was trimmed by 4 bases and the J gene end by 4 bases; junction bases not matched to a gene: 6. This CDR3 spans 16 amino acids. CDR1 and CDR2 from the germline V gene are SGHAT and FQDESV (reference sequence). CDR3 region: CASSSSLAGGYNEQFF. CDR3 nucleotides: TGTGCCAGCAGCTCATCTCTAGCGGGAGGTTACAATGAGCAGTTCTTC.

Only one count was recorded for this clone. This sequence joins TRBV4-2 and TRBJ1-3; D not resolved. This CDR3 is 17 amino acids long. Germline V lookup: CDR1 LGHNA, CDR2 YNFKEQ. With 2 bases removed from V and 7 bases from J, the gap between germline ends came to 21 bases. The CDR3 here is CASSQWTRIGYGNTIYF. The CDR3 DNA sequence: TGTGCCAGCAGCCAATGGACCCGGATCGGCTATGGCAACACCATATATTTT.

This clone was recorded at least ten times. The chain links TRBV28 to TRBJ2-5; a possible D gene is TRBD1 (5 bases). Trimming removed 3 bases at V and 1 base at J, with 15 bases between. The CDR3 consists of 16 residues. Germline CDR1 reads MDHEN; CDR2 reads SYDVKM. The CDR3 bases are TGTGCCAGCAGTTTTTTTGGGGCGCAACCCCAAGAGACCCAGTACTTC. This encodes CASSFFGAQPQETQYF.

The V call is TRBV6-1, the J call TRBJ1-6, with D possibly TRBD1 on 5 matching bases. CDR1 and CDR2 from the germline V gene are MNHNS and SASEGT. V was cut by 2 bases and J by 13 bases, with 15 bases left in between. This CDR3 is 14 amino acids long. Written as DNA, the CDR3 is TGTGCCAGCAGTGAATGGCAGGGATGGGCTCCCCTCCACTTT. Encoded protein: CASSEWQGWAPLHF.

This clone occurred once. The chain recombines TRBV5-1 with TRBJ2-2, with D hard to call. Germline-derived CDR1 and CDR2 are SGHRS and YFSETQ. V was clipped by 0 bases and J by 2 bases, with 5 bases between them. This CDR3 comprises 14 residues. CDR3 region: CASSLDRNTGELFF. The CDR3 nucleotides read TGCGCCAGCAGCTTGGACCGAAACACCGGGGAGCTGTTTTTT.

The chain has TRBV11-3 and TRBJ1-2, with D possibly matching TRBD1 (5 bases). The CDR3 has 14 residues. Germline V gives CDR1 SGHNT, CDR2 YENEEA. Trimming removed 1 base at V and 6 bases at J, with 12 bases between. Here the CDR3 reads CASSLGNGADGYTF. The CDR3 region has the DNA TGTGCCAGCAGCTTAGGGAACGGGGCTGATGGCTACACCTTC. Full variable domain (remainder filled in from reference TRBV11-3 and TRBJ1-2): EAGVVQSPRYKIIEKKQPVAFWCNPISGHNTLYWYLQNLGQGPELLIRYENEEAVDDSQLPKDRFSAERLKGVDSTLKIQPAELGDSAVYLCASSLGNGADGYTFGSGTRLTVV.

V is TRBV6-1 and J is TRBJ1-6; D not certain. The V and J ends lost 6 bases and 0 bases respectively, with 12 bases between them. In germline, CDR1 is MNHNS, CDR2 SASEGT. This CDR3 has 16 amino acids. CDR3 amino acids: CASREDGFSYNSPLHF. In nucleotides, the CDR3 is TGTGCCAGCAGGGAGGACGGTTTCTCCTATAATTCACCCCTCCACTTT.

This clone showed up just a few times. The chain has TRBV29-1 and TRBJ2-1; D is perhaps TRBD1 or TRBD2 (6 bases each). Trimming cost V 4 bases and J 1 base, with 14 bases left between them. The length of the CDR3 is 15 residues. Per germline, CDR1 SQVTM and CDR2 ANQGSEA. Here the CDR3 reads CSVVSGAGSYNEQFF. CDR3 in DNA: TGCAGCGTTGTCTCGGGGGCGGGGTCCTACAATGAGCAGTTCTTC.

This clone occurred a few times. This chain joins TRBV27 and TRBJ2-3; D remains ambiguous. The CDR3 runs to 15 residues. V was cut by 2 bases and J by 3 bases, with 12 bases left in between. CDR1 is MNHEY, CDR2 SMNVEV, per germline (reference sequence). The CDR3 spells CASSLRLGWTDTQYF. The CDR3 bases are TGTGCCAGCAGTTTAAGGCTGGGGTGGACAGATACGCAGTATTTT.

This clone was counted ten times or more. V usage is TRBV20-1 and J usage is TRBJ2-7, with D unresolved. V lost 3 bases and J 0 bases, leaving 12 bases between the germline ends. The V gene's germline CDR1 is DFQATT and CDR2 SNEGSKA (reference sequence). The length of the CDR3 is 14 residues. In DNA form, the CDR3 reads TGCAGTGCTAGTTCAGTGGGTAGCTCCTACGAGCAGTACTTC. Residues: CSASSVGSSYEQYF.

The chain uses TRBV5-1 and TRBJ2-7; 10 bases map to TRBD1. This CDR3 comprises 15 residues. Germline V lookup: CDR1 SGHRS, CDR2 YFSETQ. After removal of 0 bases from V and 3 bases from J, the junction contained 3 bases not matched to a gene. The CDR3 DNA follows: TGCGCCAGCAGCTTGGCCGGGACAGGGGTCTACGAGCAGTACTTC. This gives the protein CASSLAGTGVYEQYF.

This clone was detected many times. The chain employs TRBV27 and TRBJ1-1; TRBD1 matches 7 bases. The CDR3 is 14 residues long. Trimming cost V 5 bases and J 1 base; bases outside gene matches: 4. Germline values: CDR1 MNHEY, CDR2 SMNVEV (reference sequence). CDR3 nucleotides: TGTGCCAGCAGTCCGGGGACAGCGAACACTGAAGCTTTCTTT. It yields the protein CASSPGTANTEAFF.

In this sample, this clone turned up many times. The chain links TRBV18 to TRBJ2-2, with 13 bases lining up with TRBD2. V lost 1 base, J lost 0 bases, and 2 bases stayed unmatched. Looked up from germline, CDR1 is KGHSH and CDR2 is LQKENI. CDR3 length equals 18 residues. Here the CDR3 DNA reads TGTGCCAGCTCACCACGACTAGCGGGGGGCACGAACACCGGGGAGCTGTTTTTT. Translated, it gives CASSPRLAGGTNTGELFF.

Within the sample, this clone is medium-sized. The chain uses TRBV18 and TRBJ1-6, with TRBD1 matching over 7 bases. V shed 3 bases, J shed 2 bases, and the junction held 4 bases outside the gene matches. Germline CDR1 reads KGHSH; CDR2 reads LQKENI. This CDR3 has 16 amino acids. The CDR3 coding sequence is TGTGCCAGCTCACCCTCCGGGACAGCCTATAATTCACCCCTCCACTTT. Protein product: CASSPSGTAYNSPLHF. The full variable domain, completed using reference TRBV18 and TRBJ1-6, is NAGVMQNPRHLVRRRGQEARLRCSPMKGHSHVYWYRQLPEEGLKFMVYLQKENIIDESGMPKERFSAEFPKEGPSILRIQQVVRGDSAAYFCASSPSGTAYNSPLHFGNGTRLTVT.

There are many counts of this clone. The chain combines TRBV28 with TRBJ1-4; TRBD1 matches at 8 bases. From germline, CDR1 is MDHEN and CDR2 SYDVKM. The CDR3 is 15 amino acids. V trimming: 4 bases; J trimming: 7 bases; junction bases outside the gene matches: 8. The chain's CDR3 is CASSSLAGGGEKLFF. The CDR3 DNA reads TGTGCCAGCAGTTCCCTGGCAGGGGGCGGTGAAAAACTGTTTTTT.

The rearrangement links TRBV20-1 to TRBJ2-1; D unresolved. Germline CDR1 is DFQATT and CDR2 is SNEGSKA (reference sequence). V dropped 0 bases and J dropped 2 bases, with 11 bases sitting between them. The CDR3 length is 15 residues. CDR3 bases: TGCAGTGCTAGAGACTCACTCCTACCCTACAATGAGCAGTTCTTC. It translates to CSARDSLLPYNEQFF.